These T cell receptor beta chains were read from a single sample in a study of cytomegalovirus exposure and HLA in healthy donors. Generated by immunoSEQ multiplex PCR, the TCRdb table keeps only in-frame clones and is missing some. This table has about 200,000 clones, approximately 85% appearing once. The sequenced material came from PBMCs. The receptors here all came from a woman between 35 and 50 years old in good health and CMV-seronegative. Each CDR3 is given with its conserved first and last residue. The D gene is left open where the match is weak. Expanded clones are given a class, and other clones once, few, many or no size at all.

clone size: .; D gene: .; V gene: TRBV5-1; J gene: TRBJ1-2; CDR3 length: 16; CDR3 protein: CASSLGPQQGHAGYTF; CDR3 DNA: TGCGCCAGCAGCTTGGGCCCCCAGCAGGGGCATGCTGGCTACACCTTC
clone size: .; D gene: .; V gene: TRBV29-1; J gene: TRBJ2-5; CDR3 length: 12; CDR3 protein: CSVQGGQETQYF; CDR3 DNA: TGCAGCGTTCAGGGCGGCCAAGAGACCCAGTACTTC
clone size: .; D gene: .; V gene: TRBV27; J gene: TRBJ2-7; CDR3 length: 14; CDR3 protein: CASSFASANGEQYF; CDR3 DNA: TGTGCCAGCAGTTTCGCCAGCGCCAACGGGGAGCAGTACTTC
clone size: .; D gene: TRBD1; V gene: TRBV27; J gene: TRBJ2-1; CDR3 length: 15; CDR3 protein: CASTWGTGGYNEQFF; CDR3 DNA: TGTGCCAGCACGTGGGGGACAGGGGGCTACAATGAGCAGTTCTTC
clone size: once; D gene: .; V gene: TRBV19; J gene: TRBJ2-3; CDR3 length: 13; CDR3 protein: CASSIAQADTQYF; CDR3 DNA: TGTGCCAGTAGTATAGCGCAGGCCGATACGCAGTATTTT
clone size: .; D gene: TRBD1; V gene: TRBV27; J gene: TRBJ2-3; CDR3 length: 16; CDR3 protein: CASSFIRGQKGNTQYF; CDR3 DNA: TGTGCCAGCAGTTTTATCCGGGGACAGAAGGGGAATACGCAGTATTTT
clone size: few; D gene: TRBD1; V gene: TRBV5-1; J gene: TRBJ1-1; CDR3 length: 14; CDR3 protein: CASSTMTGDTEAFF; CDR3 DNA: TGCGCCAGCAGCACAATGACAGGGGATACTGAAGCTTTCTTT
clone size: .; D gene: .; V gene: TRBV2; J gene: TRBJ2-3; CDR3 length: 13; CDR3 protein: CASGPYVADTQYF; CDR3 DNA: TGTGCCAGCGGGCCATACGTCGCAGATACGCAGTATTTT
clone size: .; D gene: TRBD1; V gene: TRBV9; J gene: TRBJ2-3; CDR3 length: 14; CDR3 protein: CASSDLQGTDTQYF; CDR3 DNA: TGTGCCAGCAGCGACCTACAGGGGACAGATACGCAGTATTTT
clone size: .; D gene: TRBD1; V gene: TRBV30; J gene: TRBJ1-2; CDR3 length: 14; CDR3 protein: CAWSVLAAGGQYTF; CDR3 DNA: TGTGCCTGGAGTGTACTGGCCGCAGGGGGCCAGTACACCTTC
clone size: .; D gene: .; V gene: TRBV11-2; J gene: TRBJ1-3; CDR3 length: 16; CDR3 protein: CASSGAPRGSGNTIYF; CDR3 DNA: TGTGCCAGCAGTGGGGCCCCGCGGGGCTCTGGAAACACCATATATTTT
clone size: .; D gene: TRBD2; V gene: TRBV4-1; J gene: TRBJ2-5; CDR3 length: 15; CDR3 protein: CASSPLTPGGETQYF; CDR3 DNA: TGCGCCAGCAGCCCACTCACCCCGGGAGGAGAGACCCAGTACTTC
clone size: .; D gene: .; V gene: TRBV19; J gene: TRBJ2-6; CDR3 length: 15; CDR3 protein: CASSSGGAGANVLTF; CDR3 DNA: TGTGCCAGTAGTTCGGGGGGCGCTGGGGCCAACGTCCTGACTTTC
clone size: .; D gene: .; V gene: TRBV2; J gene: TRBJ2-1; CDR3 length: 13; CDR3 protein: CASSPGHNNEQFF; CDR3 DNA: TGTGCCAGCAGCCCCGGACATAACAATGAGCAGTTCTTC
clone size: .; D gene: TRBD1; V gene: TRBV7-9; J gene: TRBJ2-7; CDR3 length: 16; CDR3 protein: CSSSLLDRVAPYEQYF; CDR3 DNA: TGTTCCAGCAGCTTACTGGACAGGGTCGCCCCCTACGAGCAGTACTTC
clone size: few; D gene: .; V gene: TRBV30; J gene: TRBJ1-3; CDR3 length: 16; CDR3 protein: CAWSAHTGVSGNTIYF; CDR3 DNA: TGTGCCTGGAGTGCACATACGGGTGTCTCTGGAAACACCATATATTTT
clone size: once; D gene: .; V gene: TRBV13; J gene: TRBJ2-7; CDR3 length: 14; CDR3 protein: CASSLRQTAYEQYF; CDR3 DNA: TGTGCCAGCAGCCTCCGACAGACGGCCTACGAGCAGTACTTC
clone size: .; D gene: .; V gene: TRBV19; J gene: TRBJ2-3; CDR3 length: 16; CDR3 protein: CASSPRPHVASDTQYF; CDR3 DNA: TGTGCCAGTAGTCCCCGACCCCACGTAGCTTCAGATACGCAGTATTTT
clone size: .; D gene: TRBD1; V gene: TRBV5-1; J gene: TRBJ1-2; CDR3 length: 17; CDR3 protein: CASSPGTGSALNYGYTF; CDR3 DNA: TGCGCCAGCAGCCCCGGGACAGGGTCAGCACTAAACTATGGCTACACCTTC